This entry is about one TCR beta chain. This record belongs to a study of blood T cell repertoires in COVID-19. Across the study: Researchers got acute and convalescent COVID-19 samples from the United States, Italy and Spain. PBMCs, B-cell-depleted T cells, or T cells provided the cDNA or gDNA that made up the material.

Original processing methods: Estimated nucleated cell counts came from reference gene primer amplification. Assay: immunoSEQ multiplex PCR; the TCRdb copy retains only in-frame clones and omits some. V and J calls and clone size are those listed in that table; D and trimming were worked out from the DNA. Of about 200,000 clones listed, about 86% are singletons. The sample was peripheral blood. The origin of this receptor is a woman aged 50 to 60 with acute or convalescent COVID-19.

CDR3 bases: TGTGCCAGCAGCGCGCCACAGGGGAGTGGTGAAAAACTGTTTTTT. This encodes CASSAPQGSGEKLFF. This rearrangement joins TRBV9 to TRBJ1-4, with 7 bases matching TRBD1. The CDR3 is 15 amino acids. The junction had 9 bases not matched to a gene; V was cut back by 3 bases and J by 7 bases. Germline values: CDR1 SGDLS, CDR2 YYNGEE.